These 14 T cell receptor beta chains were all obtained from the same sample, sequenced in a study of cytomegalovirus exposure and HLA in healthy donors. Clones were read by immunoSEQ multiplex PCR, and TCRdb kept only the in-frame ones, dropping some. The data hold 200,000 to 250,000 clones, with 75% to 90% observed a single time. The sequencing sample was made of PBMCs. Receptors were obtained from a young woman in good health and CMV-seronegative.

The CDR3 coding sequence is TGTGCCAGCAGTTTGGGGGGCGAGAACTATGGCTACACCTTC. Amino acid sequence: CASSLGGENYGYTF. The chain links TRBV28 to TRBJ1-2; possibly TRBD1 for D (6 bases). The V gene's germline CDR1 is MDHEN and CDR2 SYDVKM. Trimming cost V 3 bases and J 2 bases, with 10 bases left between them. The CDR3 length is 14 residues.

This clone has a single count. The chain joins TRBV25-1 to TRBJ2-2; tentative D call: TRBD2 (6 bases). The germline CDR1 and CDR2 sequences are MGHDK and SYGVNS. V lost 2 bases and J lost 4, with 20 bases in between. CDR3 length: 18 residues. The CDR3 coding sequence is TGTGCCAGCAGTGAACCCCCGGGGGTAGGGCGTAGCACCGGGGAGCTGTTTTTT. Amino acid sequence: CASSEPPGVGRSTGELFF.

The chain has TRBV6-1 and TRBJ1-1; D is undetermined. Trimming removed 6 bases from V and 2 bases from J, with 7 bases in between. CDR1 is MNHNS and CDR2 is SASEGT in the germline V gene. CDR3 length: 12 amino acids. CDR3 protein: CASRQPNTEAFF. In nucleotides, the CDR3 is TGTGCCAGCAGGCAGCCCAACACTGAAGCTTTCTTT.

The chain joins TRBV5-8 to TRBJ1-2; the match to TRBD1 covers 9 bases. CDR1 SGHTS and CDR2 YDEGEE come from the germline V gene. V lost 2 bases to trimming and J lost 8 bases; unmatched junction nucleotides: 4. The CDR3 spans 13 residues. This CDR3 is CASSFGQGSGYTF. CDR3 sequence (DNA): TGTGCCAGCAGCTTCGGACAGGGGTCGGGCTACACCTTC.

V and J are TRBV18 and TRBJ2-5; D unresolved. V was pared by 3 bases and J by 4 bases, with 9 bases between. Germline-derived CDR1 and CDR2 are KGHSH and LQKENI. The CDR3 has 13 residues. The CDR3 spells CASSPGRRETQYF. The CDR3, as DNA: TGTGCCAGCTCACCGGGCCGAAGAGAGACCCAGTACTTC.

This chain uses TRBV5-1 with TRBJ2-1; TRBD2 aligns across 7 bases. CDR1 and CDR2 from the germline V gene are SGHRS and YFSETQ. The CDR3 covers 16 residues. With V trimmed by 0 bases and J by 8 bases, 11 bases remained unmatched. CDR3 protein: CASSLALAEATDEQFF. CDR3 bases: TGCGCCAGCAGCTTGGCTCTAGCGGAAGCTACGGATGAGCAGTTCTTC.

The chain combines TRBV7-2 with TRBJ1-5; 8 bases align to TRBD1. This CDR3 is 15 amino acids long. Germline V gives CDR1 SGHTA, CDR2 FQGNSA. V lost 5 bases, J lost 2 bases, and 5 bases stayed unmatched. CDR3 in amino acids: CASSRNRGGNQPQHF. In DNA form, the CDR3 reads TGTGCCAGCAGCCGGAACAGGGGGGGCAATCAGCCCCAGCATTTT.

V and J are TRBV7-6 and TRBJ2-7; tentative D call: TRBD1 (5 bases). Germline CDR1 reads SGHVS; CDR2 reads FNYEAQ. The CDR3 is 13 amino acids. Trimming stripped 6 bases from V and 4 bases from J, with 13 bases between. The CDR3 nucleotides read TGTGCCAGCAGTTTGACAGCATCTTACGAGCAGTACTTC. Translation gives CASSLTASYEQYF.

This chain uses TRBV2 with TRBJ1-5; tentatively, D is TRBD1 (5 bases). V dropped 7 bases and J dropped 0 bases, with 19 bases sitting between them. The CDR3 has 17 residues. Germline V gene data show CDR1 as SNHLY and CDR2 as FYNNEI. Here the CDR3 reads CASMPSSRGDSNQPQHF. The CDR3 nucleotides are TGTGCCAGCATGCCCAGCTCTCGGGGGGATAGCAATCAGCCCCAGCATTTT.

V usage is TRBV29-1 and J usage is TRBJ2-1; D ambiguous. The CDR3 extends over 13 amino acids. V was shortened by 3 bases and J by 4 bases, with 10 bases between the two germline ends. Per germline, CDR1 SQVTM and CDR2 ANQGSEA. CDR3 sequence reads: CSVDASDYNEQFF. The DNA of the CDR3 is TGCAGCGTTGATGCCTCTGATTACAATGAGCAGTTCTTC.

The chain recombines TRBV7-2 with TRBJ2-7; TRBD2 matches at 9 bases. CDR1 is SGHTA and CDR2 is FQGNSA in the germline V gene. The CDR3 is made up of 15 amino acids. V gave up 6 bases and J gave up 3 bases; unmatched junction bases: 9. This CDR3 is CASSSLTSGLYEQYF. Written as DNA, the CDR3 is TGTGCCAGCAGTTCCTTAACTAGCGGGCTCTACGAGCAGTACTTC.

The J gene is TRBJ2-2, the V gene TRBV9; 8 bases agree with TRBD2. The germline CDR1 and CDR2 sequences are SGDLS and YYNGEE. The CDR3 consists of 16 residues. Unmatched junction bases numbered 9, after V lost 4 bases and J lost 4 bases. DNA of the CDR3: TGTGCCAGCAGCCTTAGGACTAGCCGTTCCACCGGGGAGCTGTTTTTT. It specifies CASSLRTSRSTGELFF.

This sequence joins TRBV7-9 and TRBJ2-3; perhaps D is TRBD1 or TRBD2 (6 bases each). CDR3 length: 15 amino acids. V was shortened by 0 bases and J by 3 bases, with 10 bases between the two germline ends. Germline V gene lookup returns CDR1 SEHNR and CDR2 FQNEAQ (reference sequence). The CDR3 sequence: CASSLAGGWTDTQYF. As DNA, the CDR3 is TGTGCCAGCAGCTTAGCGGGGGGCTGGACAGATACGCAGTATTTT.

The rearrangement links TRBV5-1 to TRBJ1-1; D is unresolved. This CDR3 is 11 amino acids long. Germline loops: CDR1 SGHRS, CDR2 YFSETQ. V lost 4 bases and J 7 bases, leaving 8 bases between the germline ends. DNA for the CDR3: TGCGCCAGCAGCGCGGGTTTTGAAGCTTTCTTT. As protein: CASSAGFEAFF.